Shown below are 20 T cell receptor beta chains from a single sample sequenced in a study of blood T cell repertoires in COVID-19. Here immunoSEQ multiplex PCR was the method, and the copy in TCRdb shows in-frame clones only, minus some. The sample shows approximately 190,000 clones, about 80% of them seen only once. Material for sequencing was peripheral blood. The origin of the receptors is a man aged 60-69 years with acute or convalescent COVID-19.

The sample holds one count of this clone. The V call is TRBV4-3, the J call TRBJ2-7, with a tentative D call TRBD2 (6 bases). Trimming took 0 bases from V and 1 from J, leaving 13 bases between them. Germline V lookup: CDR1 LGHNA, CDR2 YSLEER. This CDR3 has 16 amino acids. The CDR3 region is CASSQDRAGFSYEQYF. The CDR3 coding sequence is TGCGCCAGCAGCCAAGATCGCGCGGGGTTTTCCTACGAGCAGTACTTC.

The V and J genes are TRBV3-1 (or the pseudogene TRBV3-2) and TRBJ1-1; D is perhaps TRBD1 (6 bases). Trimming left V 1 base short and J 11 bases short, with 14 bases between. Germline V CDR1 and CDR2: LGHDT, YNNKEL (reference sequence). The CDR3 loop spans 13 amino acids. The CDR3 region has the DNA TGTGCCAGCAGCCAAGTGGGGGCGGGTGGTGCTTTCTTT. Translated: CASSQVGAGGAFF.

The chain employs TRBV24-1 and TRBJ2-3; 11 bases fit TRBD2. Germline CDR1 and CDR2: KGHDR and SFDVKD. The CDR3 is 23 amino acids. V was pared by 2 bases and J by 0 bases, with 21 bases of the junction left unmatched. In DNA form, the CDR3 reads TGTGCCACCAGTGATTGGGGATACCAAAGAGATAGCGGGAGGGCCGGGAGCACAGATACGCAGTATTTT. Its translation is CATSDWGYQRDSGRAGSTDTQYF.

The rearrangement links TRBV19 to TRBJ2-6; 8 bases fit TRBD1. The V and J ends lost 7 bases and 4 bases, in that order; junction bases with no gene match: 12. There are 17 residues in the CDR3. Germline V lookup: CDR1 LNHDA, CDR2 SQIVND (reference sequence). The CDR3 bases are TGTGCCAGTACCCGGACAGGGCGGGTTGGAGGGGCCAACGTCCTGACTTTC. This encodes CASTRTGRVGGANVLTF.

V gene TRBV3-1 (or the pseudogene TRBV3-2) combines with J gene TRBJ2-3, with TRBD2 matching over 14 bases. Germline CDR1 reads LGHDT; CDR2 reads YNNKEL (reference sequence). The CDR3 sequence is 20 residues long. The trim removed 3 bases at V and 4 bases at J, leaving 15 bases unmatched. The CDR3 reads CASSHTPGTSGGGVPDTQYF. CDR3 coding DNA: TGTGCCAGCAGCCACACCCCCGGGACTAGCGGGGGTGGTGTCCCAGATACGCAGTATTTT.

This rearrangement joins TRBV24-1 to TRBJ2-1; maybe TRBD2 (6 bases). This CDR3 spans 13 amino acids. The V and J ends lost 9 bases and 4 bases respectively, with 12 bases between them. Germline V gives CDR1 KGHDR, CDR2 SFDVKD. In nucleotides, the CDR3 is TGTGCCACCGGGCGGGGTGGATACAATGAGCAGTTCTTC. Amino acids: CATGRGGYNEQFF.

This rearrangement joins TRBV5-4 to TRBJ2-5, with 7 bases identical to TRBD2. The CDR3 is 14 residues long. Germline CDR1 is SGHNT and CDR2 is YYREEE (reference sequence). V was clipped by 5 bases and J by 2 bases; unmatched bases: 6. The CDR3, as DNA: TGTGCCAGCAGTCCTACTAGCGCACAAGAGACCCAGTACTTC. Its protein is CASSPTSAQETQYF.

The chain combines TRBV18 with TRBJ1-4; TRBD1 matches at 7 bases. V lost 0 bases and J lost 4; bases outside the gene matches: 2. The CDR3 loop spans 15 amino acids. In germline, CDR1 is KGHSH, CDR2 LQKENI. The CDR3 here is CASSPPGQSNEKLFF. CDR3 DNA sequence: TGTGCCAGCTCACCACCGGGACAGAGTAATGAAAAACTGTTTTTT.

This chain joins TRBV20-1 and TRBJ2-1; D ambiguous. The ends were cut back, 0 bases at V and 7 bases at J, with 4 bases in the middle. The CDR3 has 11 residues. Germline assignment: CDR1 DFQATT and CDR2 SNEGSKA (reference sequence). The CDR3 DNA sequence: TGCAGTGCTAGAGATCCTAATGAGCAGTTCTTC. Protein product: CSARDPNEQFF.

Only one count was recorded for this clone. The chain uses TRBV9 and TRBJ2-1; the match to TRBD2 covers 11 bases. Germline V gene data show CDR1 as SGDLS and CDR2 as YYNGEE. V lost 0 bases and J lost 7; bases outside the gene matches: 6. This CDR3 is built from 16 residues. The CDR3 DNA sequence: TGTGCCAGCAGCGTAGGGGTAGCGGGAGGGTGGAATGAGCAGTTCTTC. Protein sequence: CASSVGVAGGWNEQFF.

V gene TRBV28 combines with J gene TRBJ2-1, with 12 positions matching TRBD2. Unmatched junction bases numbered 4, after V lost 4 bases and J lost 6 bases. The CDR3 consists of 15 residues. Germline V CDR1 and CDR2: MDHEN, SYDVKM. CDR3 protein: CASSYPGLAGNEQFF. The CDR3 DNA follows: TGTGCCAGCAGTTATCCGGGACTAGCGGGCAATGAGCAGTTCTTC.

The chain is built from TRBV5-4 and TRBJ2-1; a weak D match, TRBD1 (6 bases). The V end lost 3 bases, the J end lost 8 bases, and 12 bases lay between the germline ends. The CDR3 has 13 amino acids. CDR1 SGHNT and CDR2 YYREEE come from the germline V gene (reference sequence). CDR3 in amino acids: CASSSKSGDEQFF. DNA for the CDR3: TGTGCCAGCAGCTCGAAGTCAGGGGATGAGCAGTTCTTC.

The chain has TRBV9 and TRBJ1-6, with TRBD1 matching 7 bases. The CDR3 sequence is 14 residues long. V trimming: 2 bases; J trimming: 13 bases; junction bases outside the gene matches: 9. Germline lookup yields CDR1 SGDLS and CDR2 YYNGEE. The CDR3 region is CASSVGQETRPLHF. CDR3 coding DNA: TGTGCCAGCAGCGTCGGACAGGAAACCCGCCCCCTCCACTTT.

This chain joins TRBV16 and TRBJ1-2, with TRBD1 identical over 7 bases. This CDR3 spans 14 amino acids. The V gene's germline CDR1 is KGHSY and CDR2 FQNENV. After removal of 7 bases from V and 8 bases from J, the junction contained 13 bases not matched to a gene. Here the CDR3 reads CASTPARGPGGYTF. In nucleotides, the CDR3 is TGTGCCAGCACCCCTGCTAGGGGGCCTGGGGGCTACACCTTC.

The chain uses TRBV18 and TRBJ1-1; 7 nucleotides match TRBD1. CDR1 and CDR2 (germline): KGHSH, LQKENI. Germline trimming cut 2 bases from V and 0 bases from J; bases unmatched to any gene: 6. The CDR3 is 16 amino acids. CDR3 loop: CASSPTSGQLNTEAFF. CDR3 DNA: TGTGCCAGCTCACCAACCTCGGGACAGTTGAACACTGAAGCTTTCTTT.

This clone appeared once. This chain's CDR3 is CASRTGEGQPQHF. CDR3 coding DNA: TGTGCCAGCAGAACAGGGGAAGGGCAGCCCCAGCATTTT. The chain has TRBV6-5 and TRBJ1-5, with 7 positions matching TRBD1. The V gene end was trimmed by 6 bases and the J gene end by 7 bases; junction bases not matched to a gene: 6. Germline CDR1 and CDR2: MNHEY and SVGAGI. There are 13 residues in the CDR3.

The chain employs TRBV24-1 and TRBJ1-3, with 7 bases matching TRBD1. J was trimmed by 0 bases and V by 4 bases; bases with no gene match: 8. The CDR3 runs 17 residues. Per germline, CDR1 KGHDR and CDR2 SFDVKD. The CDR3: CATSELAGQYSGNTIYF. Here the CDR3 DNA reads TGTGCCACCAGTGAGCTAGCGGGACAGTACTCTGGAAACACCATATATTTT.

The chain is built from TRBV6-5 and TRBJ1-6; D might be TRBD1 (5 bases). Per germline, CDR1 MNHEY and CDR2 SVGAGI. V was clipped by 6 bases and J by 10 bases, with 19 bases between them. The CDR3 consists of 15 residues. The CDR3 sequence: CASRPGGRVGSPLHF. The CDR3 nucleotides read TGTGCCAGCAGACCCGGTGGCAGGGTAGGATCACCCCTCCACTTT.

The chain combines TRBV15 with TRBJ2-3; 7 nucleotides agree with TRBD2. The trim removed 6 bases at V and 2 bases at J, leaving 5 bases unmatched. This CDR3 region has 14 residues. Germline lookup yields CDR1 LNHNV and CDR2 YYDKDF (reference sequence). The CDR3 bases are TGTGCCACCAGGGTCCTAGCGGACACAGATACGCAGTATTTT. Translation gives CATRVLADTDTQYF.

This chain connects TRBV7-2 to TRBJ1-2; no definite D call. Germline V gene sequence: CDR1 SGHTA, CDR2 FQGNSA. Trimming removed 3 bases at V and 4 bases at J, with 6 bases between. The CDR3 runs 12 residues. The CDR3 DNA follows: TGTGCCAGCAGCTTTACACCCTATGGCTACACCTTC. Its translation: CASSFTPYGYTF.